This T cell receptor beta chain was observed in a study of tumor and adjacent non-tumor tissue in lung cancer. This clonotype was observed many times. TCRbeta libraries were built with three rounds of nested PCR, modified from ARM-PCR. TCRdb redid the calling of the multiplex PCR reads with MiXCR, one entry per CDR3 protein. The sample holds tens of thousands of distinct CDR3 sequences, 67% seen once. No cell sorting was done before RNA was extracted from the tissue. Germline values: CDR1 MNHEY, CDR2 SVGEGT. Trimming took off 10 bases at V and 5 bases at J, with 9 bases between the two ends. This CDR3 has 11 residues.

The chain has TRBV6-2 or TRBV6-3 and TRBJ2-1; D ambiguous. The receptor was derived from a man in his 60s with non-small cell lung cancer. The sample was lung tumor tissue. The CDR3 bases are TGTGCCATCTCCACGGACAATGAGCAGTTCTTC. This gives the protein CAISTDNEQFF.